This T cell receptor beta chain emerged from a study of T cells after yellow fever vaccination. The CDR3 consists of 15 residues. J lost 4 bases, V lost 4 bases, and 10 bases had no gene match. Germline V gene data show CDR1 as SGDLS and CDR2 as YYNGEE. Using its own MiXCR run on the 5' RACE reads, TCRdb lists one record per CDR3 protein. Seen here are a few hundred thousand distinct CDR3 sequences, approximately 10% observed once, and the top ten hold around 3.3%. This chain uses TRBV9 with TRBJ1-2; TRBD1 agrees at 7 bases. Sequencing was performed on CD4+ T cells sorted from PBMCs, taken 5 days after the yellow fever booster vaccination. The TCR originated in a man younger than 35 who received the YFV17D yellow fever vaccine. The CDR3 DNA follows: TGTGCCAGCAGCCGACAGGGTCAACGGATCTATGGCTACACCTTC. This sequence encodes CASSRQGQRIYGYTF.